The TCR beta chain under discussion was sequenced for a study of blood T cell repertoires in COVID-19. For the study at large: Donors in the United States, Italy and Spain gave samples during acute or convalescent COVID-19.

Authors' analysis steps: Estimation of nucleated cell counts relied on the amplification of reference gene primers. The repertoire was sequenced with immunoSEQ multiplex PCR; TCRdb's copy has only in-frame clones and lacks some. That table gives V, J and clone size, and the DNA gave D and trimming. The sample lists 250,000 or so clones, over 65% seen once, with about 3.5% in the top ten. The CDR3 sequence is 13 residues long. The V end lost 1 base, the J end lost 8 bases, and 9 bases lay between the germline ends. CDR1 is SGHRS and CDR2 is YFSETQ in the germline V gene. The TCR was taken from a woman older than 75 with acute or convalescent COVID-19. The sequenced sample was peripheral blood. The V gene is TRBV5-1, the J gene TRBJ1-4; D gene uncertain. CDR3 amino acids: CASSLIPREKLFF. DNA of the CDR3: TGCGCCAGCAGCTTGATTCCCCGGGAAAAACTGTTTTTT.